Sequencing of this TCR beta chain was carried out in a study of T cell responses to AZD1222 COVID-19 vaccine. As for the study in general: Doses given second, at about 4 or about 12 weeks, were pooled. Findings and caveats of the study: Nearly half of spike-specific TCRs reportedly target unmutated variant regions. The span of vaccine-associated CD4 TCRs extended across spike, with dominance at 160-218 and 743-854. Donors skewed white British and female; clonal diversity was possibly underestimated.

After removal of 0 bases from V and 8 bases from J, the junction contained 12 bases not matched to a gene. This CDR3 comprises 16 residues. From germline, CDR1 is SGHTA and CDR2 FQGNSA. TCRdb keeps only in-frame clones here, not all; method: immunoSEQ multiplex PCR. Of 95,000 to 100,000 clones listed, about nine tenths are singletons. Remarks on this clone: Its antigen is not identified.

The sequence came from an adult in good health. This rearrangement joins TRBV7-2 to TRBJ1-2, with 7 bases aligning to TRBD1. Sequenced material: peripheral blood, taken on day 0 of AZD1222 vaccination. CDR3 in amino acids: CASSLALVGGAGGYTF. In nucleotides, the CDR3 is TGTGCCAGCAGCTTAGCGCTGGTAGGGGGCGCGGGGGGCTACACCTTC.